This T cell receptor beta chain was identified in a study of cytomegalovirus exposure and HLA in healthy donors. Here immunoSEQ multiplex PCR was the method, and the copy in TCRdb shows in-frame clones only, minus some. Here the sample spans about 110,000 clones, around 95% being singletons. Trimming pared 6 bases from V and 7 bases from J, leaving 13 bases between. CDR1 and CDR2 (germline): MDHEN, SYDVKM. CDR3 length: 13 residues. The rearrangement uses TRBV28 and TRBJ1-3, with a tentative D call TRBD1 (6 bases). Sequencing used PBMCs. The receptor was isolated from a young woman in good health and CMV-seronegative. CDR3 nucleotide sequence: TGTGCCAGCAGGGGGACATCCCGGAACACCATATATTTT. It specifies CASRGTSRNTIYF.